This TCR beta chain is from a study of blood T cell repertoires in COVID-19. Background on the study: Sites across the United States, Italy and Spain contributed samples from acute and convalescent COVID-19. The cDNA or gDNA used as material had been derived from T cells, B-cell-depleted T cells, or PBMCs.

This CDR3 comprises 13 residues. Trimming left V 2 bases short and J 4 bases short, with 9 bases between. From germline, CDR1 is SGHDT and CDR2 YYEEEE. Authors' processing steps: Amplification from reference gene primers served as the basis for estimated nucleated cell counts. The repertoire was sequenced with immunoSEQ multiplex PCR; TCRdb's copy has only in-frame clones and lacks some. V, J and clone size were drawn from that table, and D and trimming were deduced from the DNA. The data show roughly 460,000 clones, over 85% seen once. In Seattle, patients joined the study during active infection and were tracked longitudinally.

The sequence was collected from a man between 18 and 35 years old with COVID-19, enrolled during active disease. Source material: peripheral blood. The chain is built from TRBV5-6 and TRBJ1-2; D gene ambiguous. The CDR3 spells CASSFPFSYGYTF. In DNA form, the CDR3 reads TGTGCCAGCAGCTTTCCTTTCAGCTATGGCTACACCTTC.